Presented here are 15 T cell receptor beta chains from one specimen sequenced in a study of CXCR3-negative and CXCR3-positive naive CD8 T cells. cDNA libraries for TRB were generated by 5' RACE incorporating UMI labels. TCRdb reprocessed the 5' RACE reads and keeps a single row for each CDR3 protein, giving no DNA. The table lists some 5,200 distinct CDR3 sequences, with less than 3.5% in the top ten. The sample consisted of naive CXCR3- CD8+ T cells from blood. As to subset: CD45RO-CCR7+CD27+CD95- naive CD8+ T cells lacking CXCR3 (TNR3-). The receptor set was obtained from a human donor in good health. Some clones in this sample may be carry-over from other donors' samples.

The chain joins TRBV9 to TRBJ1-5; TCRdb proposes TRBD1, but this gene call is untestable without DNA. Germline CDR1 reads SGDLS; CDR2 reads YYNGEE. The CDR3 totals 16 residues. The chain's CDR3 is CASSAGMGASNQPQHF.

According to its frequency, this clonotype is medium-sized. This chain joins TRBV29-1 and TRBJ2-1; the TCRdb D gene call, TRBD1, has no DNA to confirm it. Germline-derived CDR1 and CDR2 are SQVTM and ANQGSEA. The CDR3 is made up of 15 amino acids. CDR3 loop: CSVEDPRGRGNEQFF.

The V and J genes are TRBV20-1 and TRBJ2-7; the TCRdb D gene call, TRBD2, has no DNA to confirm it. The CDR3 sequence is 16 residues long. CDR1 is DFQATT, CDR2 SNEGSKA, per germline (reference sequence). The CDR3 loop reads CSASPPERELSYEQYF.

The chain couples TRBV4-3 to TRBJ2-5; with no DNA, the TCRdb D assignment of TRBD2 cannot be verified. Looked up from germline, CDR1 is LGHNA and CDR2 is YSLEER. This CDR3 region has 18 residues. CDR3 in amino acids: CASSQDGSPGGPRETQYF.

This clonotype registers medium-sized by frequency. The chain uses TRBV20-1 and TRBJ2-5; TCRdb selects TRBD2, and the lack of DNA leaves this call unchecked. Germline V gene data show CDR1 as DFQATT and CDR2 as SNEGSKA (reference sequence). The CDR3 has 14 residues. This CDR3 is CSATRAGVQETQYF.

This clonotype is identified as large (0.1 to 1%) from frequency. This chain uses TRBV6-5 with TRBJ1-1; TCRdb gives TRBD1 as the D gene, but with no DNA this cannot be confirmed. Germline V gene data show CDR1 as MNHEY and CDR2 as SVGAGI. The length of the CDR3 is 16 residues. The CDR3 protein is CASSYGGRKRNTEAFF.

V gene TRBV12-3 or TRBV12-4 combines with J gene TRBJ2-5. The CDR3 runs 13 residues. CDR3 region: CASSLSGLETQYF.

This clonotype is medium-sized (0.01 to 0.1%) by frequency. V and J are TRBV29-1 and TRBJ2-1; as DNA is missing, the TRBD1 call by TCRdb cannot be tested. Looked up from germline, CDR1 is SQVTM and CDR2 is ANQGSEA. The length of the CDR3 is 13 residues. CDR3 in amino acids: CSVGPGAYNEQFF.

Its frequency marks this clonotype as medium-sized (0.01 to 0.1%). The V and J genes are TRBV20-1 and TRBJ2-7; as DNA is missing, the TRBD1 call by TCRdb cannot be tested. The length of the CDR3 is 13 residues. Per the germline V gene, CDR1 is DFQATT and CDR2 is SNEGSKA (reference sequence). The CDR3 sequence is CSASGAHSYEQYF.

The chain links TRBV13 to TRBJ2-7; TCRdb selects TRBD1, and the lack of DNA leaves this call unchecked. CDR1 and CDR2 (germline): PRHDT, FYEKMQ (reference sequence). The CDR3 has 12 residues. CDR3 sequence reads: CASSSTGGEQYF.

The V gene is TRBV5-4, the J gene TRBJ2-1; TCRdb's D call, TRBD2, is unchecked because there is no DNA. The CDR3 is 13 residues long. Per germline, CDR1 SGHNT and CDR2 YYREEE (reference sequence). The chain's CDR3 is CATGTSGYNEQFF.

This clonotype is deemed medium-sized by its frequency. V is TRBV2 and J is TRBJ1-2; TCRdb calls TRBD1, which cannot be checked without DNA. The CDR3 contains 15 residues. Germline loops: CDR1 SNHLY, CDR2 FYNNEI. CDR3 sequence reads: CARGLGARINYGYTF.

This clonotype is large by frequency. This chain connects TRBV7-6 to TRBJ2-3; the D call from TCRdb, TRBD1, cannot be confirmed without DNA. Germline-derived CDR1 and CDR2 are SGHVS and FNYEAQ. This CDR3 has 12 residues. CDR3 protein: CASSMGPDTQYF.

V is TRBV25-1 and J is TRBJ2-4; TCRdb indicates TRBD1, and absent DNA this call remains unverified. Germline V gene lookup returns CDR1 MGHDK and CDR2 SYGVNS. The CDR3 sequence is 14 residues long. The CDR3 loop is CASSSPEAGDIQYF.

The chain uses TRBV20-1 and TRBJ2-7; checking the TCRdb D call of TRBD1 is not possible without DNA. The CDR3 is made up of 15 amino acids. From germline, CDR1 is DFQATT and CDR2 SNEGSKA (reference sequence). This CDR3 reads CSAPTGTGGGYEQYF.